This T cell receptor (beta chain) came from a study of cytomegalovirus exposure and HLA in healthy donors. Whole-study context: Unique TCRs numbering 75 million to 95 million, obtained from HLA-typed donors, made up an early data release. Findings and limits, study-wide: A later analysis linked a missense DCLRE1C variant to TCR beta V- and J-gene trimming. The study put some 160 TCR beta chains on its list as cytomegalovirus-associated.

The CDR3 length is 16 residues. The V end was cut by 4 bases, the J end by 4 bases, with 17 bases between. Germline-derived CDR1 and CDR2 are SGHRS and YFSETQ. This clone has just one count. The antigen is unknown. With 60 Vbeta and 13 Jbeta primers, the PCR was carried out. Sequencing was performed with immunoSEQ multiplex PCR; in TCRdb, only in-frame clones are kept and a portion is missing. The table lists approximately 200,000 clones, around 78% of them singletons. The sequencing sample was made of PBMCs. The sequence was obtained from a young man in good health and CMV-seronegative. The V and J genes are TRBV5-1 and TRBJ2-2; possibly TRBD1 for D (7 bases). CDR3 loop: CASSQNPGGSTGELFF. As DNA, the CDR3 is TGCGCCAGCAGCCAAAACCCAGGGGGGAGCACCGGGGAGCTGTTTTTT.